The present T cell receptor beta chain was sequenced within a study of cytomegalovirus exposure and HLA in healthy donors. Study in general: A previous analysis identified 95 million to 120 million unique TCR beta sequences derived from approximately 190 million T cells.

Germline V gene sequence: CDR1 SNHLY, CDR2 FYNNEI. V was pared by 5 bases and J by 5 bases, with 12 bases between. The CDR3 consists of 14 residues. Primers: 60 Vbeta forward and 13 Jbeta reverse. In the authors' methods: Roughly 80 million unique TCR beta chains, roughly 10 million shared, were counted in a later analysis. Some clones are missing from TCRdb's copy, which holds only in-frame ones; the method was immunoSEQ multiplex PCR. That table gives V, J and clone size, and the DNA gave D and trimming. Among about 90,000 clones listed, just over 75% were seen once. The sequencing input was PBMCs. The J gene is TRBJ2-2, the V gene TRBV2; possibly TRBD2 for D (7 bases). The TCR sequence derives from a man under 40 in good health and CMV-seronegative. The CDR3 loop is CASSLQGGTGELFF. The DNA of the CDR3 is TGTGCCAGCAGTTTACAGGGAGGGACCGGGGAGCTGTTTTTT.